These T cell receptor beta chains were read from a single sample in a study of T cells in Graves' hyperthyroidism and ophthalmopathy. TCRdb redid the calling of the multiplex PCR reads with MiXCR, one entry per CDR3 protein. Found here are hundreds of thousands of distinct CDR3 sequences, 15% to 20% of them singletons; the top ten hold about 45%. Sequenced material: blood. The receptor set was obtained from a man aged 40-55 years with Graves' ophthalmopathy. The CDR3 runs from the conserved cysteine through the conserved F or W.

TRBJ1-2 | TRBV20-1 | CSASSTDNYGYTF
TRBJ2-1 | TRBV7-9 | CASSSPIVPQRGGYNEQFF
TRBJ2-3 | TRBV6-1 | CASRPDQIGTDTQYF
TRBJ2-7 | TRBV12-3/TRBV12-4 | CASSFVRNYEQYF
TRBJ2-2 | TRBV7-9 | CASSLEGELFF
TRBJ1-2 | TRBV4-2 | CASSQGRDRVYYTF
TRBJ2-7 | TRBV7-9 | CASSPSDRAYEQYF
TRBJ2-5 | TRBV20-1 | CSASLAGAFQETQYF
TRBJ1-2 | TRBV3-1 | CASSRRGQGGYTF
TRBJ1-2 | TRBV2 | CASTTRQSNYGYTF
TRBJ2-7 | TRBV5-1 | CASSLGVGASYEQYF
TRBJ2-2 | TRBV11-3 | CASSPGWGSGELFF
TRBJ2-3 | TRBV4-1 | CASSQDATGGSTDTQYF
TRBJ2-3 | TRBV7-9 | CASSPTPRTSANPDTQYF
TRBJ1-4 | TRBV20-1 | CSARAGAVEKLFF
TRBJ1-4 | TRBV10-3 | CAIKAEGAKANEKLFF